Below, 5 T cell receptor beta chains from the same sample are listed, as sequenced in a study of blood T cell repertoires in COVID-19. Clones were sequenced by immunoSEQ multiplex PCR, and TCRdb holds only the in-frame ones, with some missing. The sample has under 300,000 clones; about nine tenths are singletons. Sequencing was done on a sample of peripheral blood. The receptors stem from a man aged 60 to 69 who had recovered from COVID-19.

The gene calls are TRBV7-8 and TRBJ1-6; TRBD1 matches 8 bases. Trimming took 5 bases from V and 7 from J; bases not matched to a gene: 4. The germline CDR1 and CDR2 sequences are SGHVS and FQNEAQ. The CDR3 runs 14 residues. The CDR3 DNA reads TGTGCCAGCAGCAGAGCAGGGGGCAATTCACCCCTCCACTTT. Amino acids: CASSRAGGNSPLHF.

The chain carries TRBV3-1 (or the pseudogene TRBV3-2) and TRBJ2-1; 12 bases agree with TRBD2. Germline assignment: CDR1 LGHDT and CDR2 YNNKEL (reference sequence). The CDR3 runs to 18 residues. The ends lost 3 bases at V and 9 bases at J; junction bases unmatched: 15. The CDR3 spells CASSQQAGASGGAGEQFF. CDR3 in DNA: TGTGCCAGCAGCCAGCAGGCCGGGGCTAGCGGGGGGGCGGGTGAGCAGTTCTTC.

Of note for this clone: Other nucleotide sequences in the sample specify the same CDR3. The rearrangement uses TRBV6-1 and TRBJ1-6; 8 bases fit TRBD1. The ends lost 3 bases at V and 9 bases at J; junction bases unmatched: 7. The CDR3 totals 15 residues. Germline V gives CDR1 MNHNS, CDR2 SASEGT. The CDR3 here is CASSDPGRGLSPLHF. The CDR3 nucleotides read TGTGCCAGCAGTGATCCTGGCAGGGGGCTTTCACCCCTCCACTTT.

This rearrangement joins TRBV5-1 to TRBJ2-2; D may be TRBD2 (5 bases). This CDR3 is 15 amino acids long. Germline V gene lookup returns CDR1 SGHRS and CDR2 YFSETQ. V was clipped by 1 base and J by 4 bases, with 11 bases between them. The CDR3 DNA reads TGCGCCAGCAGCTTGCGCCAGGCGGGCACCGGGGAGCTGTTTTTT. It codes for CASSLRQAGTGELFF. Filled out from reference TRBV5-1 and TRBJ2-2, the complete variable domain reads KAGVTQTPRYLIKTRGQQVTLSCSPISGHRSVSWYQQTPGQGLQFLFEYFSETQRNKGNFPGRFSGRQFSNSRSEMNVSTLELGDSALYLCASSLRQAGTGELFFGEGSRLTVL.

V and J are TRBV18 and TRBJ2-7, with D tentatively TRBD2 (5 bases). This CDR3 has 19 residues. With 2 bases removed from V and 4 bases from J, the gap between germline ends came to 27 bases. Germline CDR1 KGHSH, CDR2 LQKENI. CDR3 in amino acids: CASSPYISGSGTKQYEQYF. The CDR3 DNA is TGTGCCAGCTCACCATACATATCCGGCAGCGGAACTAAGCAGTACGAGCAGTACTTC.